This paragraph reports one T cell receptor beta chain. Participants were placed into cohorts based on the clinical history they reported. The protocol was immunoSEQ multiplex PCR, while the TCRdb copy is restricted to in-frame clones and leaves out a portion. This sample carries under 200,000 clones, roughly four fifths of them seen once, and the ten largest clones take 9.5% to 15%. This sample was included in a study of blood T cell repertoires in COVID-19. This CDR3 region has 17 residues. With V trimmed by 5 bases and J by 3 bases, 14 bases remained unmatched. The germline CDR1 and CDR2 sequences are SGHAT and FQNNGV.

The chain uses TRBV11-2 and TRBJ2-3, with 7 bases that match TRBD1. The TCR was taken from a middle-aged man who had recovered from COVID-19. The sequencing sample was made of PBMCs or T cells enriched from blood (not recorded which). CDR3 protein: CASSPSLRQGVTDTQYF. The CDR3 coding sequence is TGTGCCAGCAGCCCGTCCCTCAGACAGGGTGTAACAGATACGCAGTATTTT.